These 11 T cell receptor beta chains came from one sample sequenced in a study of T cell responses to AZD1222 COVID-19 vaccine. Here immunoSEQ multiplex PCR was the method, and the copy in TCRdb shows in-frame clones only, minus some. The sample has more than 140,000 clones; roughly 93% are singletons. The starting material was peripheral blood, obtained on day 0 of MenACWY control vaccination. All receptors come from an adult in good health.

The V and J genes are TRBV28 and TRBJ1-1; D might be TRBD1 (5 bases). V shed 7 bases and J shed 1 base, with 16 bases lying between them. Per the germline V gene, CDR1 is MDHEN and CDR2 is SYDVKM. The CDR3 covers 15 residues. The CDR3 sequence: CASTGQGLGNTEAFF. CDR3 DNA sequence: TGTGCCAGCACGGGTCAGGGTTTAGGGAACACTGAAGCTTTCTTT. The whole variable domain, remainder taken from reference TRBV28 and TRBJ1-1, is DVKVTQSSRYLVKRTGEKVFLECVQDMDHENMFWYRQDPGLGLRLIYFSYDVKMKEKGDIPEGYSVSREKKERFSLILESASTNQTSMYLCASTGQGLGNTEAFFGQGTRLTVV.

V is TRBV9 and J is TRBJ2-7; possible D gene TRBD1, 5 bases. Trimming removed 0 bases from V and 2 bases from J, with 15 bases in between. The germline V gene has CDR1 SGDLS and CDR2 YYNGEE. The length of the CDR3 is 16 residues. CDR3 DNA: TGTGCCAGCAGCGTAGCTGTACAGGCGACCGCCTACGAGCAGTACTTC. Translated: CASSVAVQATAYEQYF.

This rearrangement joins TRBV6-5 to TRBJ2-7; D possibly corresponds to TRBD1 (5 bases). In germline, CDR1 is MNHEY, CDR2 SVGAGI. Trimming took off 7 bases at V and 5 bases at J, with 21 bases between the two ends. The CDR3 consists of 15 residues. Here the CDR3 DNA reads TGTGCCAGCACCACCCCCCGGCAGGGTTTAAACGAGCAGTACTTC. Its protein product is CASTTPRQGLNEQYF.

This clone appeared once. The J gene is TRBJ1-1, the V gene TRBV3-1 (or the pseudogene TRBV3-2); tentatively, D is TRBD1 (6 bases). Germline CDR1 reads LGHDT; CDR2 reads YNNKEL (reference sequence). The CDR3 totals 15 residues. The germline V and J ends were trimmed by 4 bases and 6 bases, with 18 bases remaining between them. In nucleotides, the CDR3 is TGTGCCAGCAGCCCCGGGACACCCCGAGTGGCTGAAGCTTTCTTT. This encodes CASSPGTPRVAEAFF.

The chain has TRBV29-1 and TRBJ2-3, with D possibly matching TRBD2 (7 bases). V was shortened by 5 bases and J by 4 bases, with 19 bases between the two germline ends. This CDR3 contains 15 residues. Germline V gene data show CDR1 as SQVTM and CDR2 as ANQGSEA. The CDR3 spells CSVTWGGMQADTQYF. In nucleotides, the CDR3 is TGCAGCGTTACGTGGGGGGGCATGCAAGCAGATACGCAGTATTTT.

The gene calls are TRBV18 and TRBJ2-1; D gene uncertain. The CDR3 covers 12 residues. The V end lost 2 bases, the J end lost 10 bases, and 9 bases lay between the germline ends. The germline gives CDR1 KGHSH, CDR2 LQKENI. This CDR3 is CASSPSTAEQFF. For the CDR3, the DNA is TGTGCCAGCTCACCAAGCACGGCCGAGCAGTTCTTC.

V gene TRBV27 combines with J gene TRBJ2-1, with TRBD2 identical over 7 bases. Unmatched junction bases numbered 9, after V lost 7 bases and J lost 3 bases. The CDR3 runs to 15 residues. Germline loops: CDR1 MNHEY, CDR2 SMNVEV (reference sequence). CDR3 nucleotide sequence: TGTGCCAGCACCCTCGGCGGGAGTCTCTACAATGAGCAGTTCTTC. Its translation is CASTLGGSLYNEQFF.

The V and J genes are TRBV12-3 or TRBV12-4 and TRBJ2-7; TRBD1 agrees at 10 bases. The CDR3 is 13 residues long. V lost 5 bases and J lost 8; bases outside the gene matches: 6. The CDR3 spells CASSQTGGHKQYF. The CDR3 nucleotides are TGTGCCAGCAGTCAGACAGGGGGCCACAAGCAGTACTTC.

The CDR3 DNA reads TGTGCCAGTGCACCTCTGGGACAGTATGAAGCTTTCTTT. Its translation: CASAPLGQYEAFF. This chain connects TRBV19 to TRBJ1-1; TRBD1 matches 7 bases. V was pared by 8 bases and J by 7 bases, with 10 bases of the junction left unmatched. CDR1 and CDR2 (germline): LNHDA, SQIVND (reference sequence). CDR3 length: 13 amino acids.

The V and J genes are TRBV2 and TRBJ2-3; no definite D call. From germline, CDR1 is SNHLY and CDR2 FYNNEI. The V end was cut by 4 bases, the J end by 0 bases, with 11 bases between. The CDR3 consists of 15 residues. CDR3 coding DNA: TGTGCCAGCAGTGTCCGGGCTCCTAGCACAGATACGCAGTATTTT. It specifies CASSVRAPSTDTQYF.

The chain has TRBV5-8 and TRBJ1-5; 8 nucleotides match TRBD1. CDR3 length: 14 amino acids. CDR1 SGHTS and CDR2 YDEGEE come from the germline V gene. V lost 4 bases, J lost 6 bases, and 6 bases stayed unmatched. The CDR3 DNA is TGTGCCAGCAGCCCCCGGACAGGGATTCAGCCCCAGCATTTT. This gives the protein CASSPRTGIQPQHF.